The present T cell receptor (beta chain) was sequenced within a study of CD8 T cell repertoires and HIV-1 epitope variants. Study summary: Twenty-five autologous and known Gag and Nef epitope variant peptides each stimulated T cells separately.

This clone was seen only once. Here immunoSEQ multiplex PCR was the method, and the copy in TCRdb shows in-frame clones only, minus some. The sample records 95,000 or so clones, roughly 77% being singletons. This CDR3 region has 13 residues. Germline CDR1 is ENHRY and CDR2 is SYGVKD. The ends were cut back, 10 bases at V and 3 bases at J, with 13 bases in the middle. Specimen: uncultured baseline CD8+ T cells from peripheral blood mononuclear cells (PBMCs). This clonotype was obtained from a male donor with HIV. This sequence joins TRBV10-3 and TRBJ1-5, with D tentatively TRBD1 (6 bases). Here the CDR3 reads CATSRDNNQPQHF. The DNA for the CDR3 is TGTGCCACTTCCCGGGACAACAATCAGCCCCAGCATTTT.